A single sample is the source of the 26 T cell receptor beta chains below, sequenced in a study of blood T cell repertoires in COVID-19. Method: immunoSEQ multiplex PCR; TCRdb's copy keeps in-frame clones and lacks some. The table records 50,000 to 70,000 clones, 84% of them present only once. What was sequenced was peripheral blood. These TCRs come from an older woman with acute or convalescent COVID-19.

This clone was detected only once. This sequence joins TRBV6-4 and TRBJ2-2; D ambiguous. The germline V gene encodes CDR1 MRHNA and CDR2 SNTAGT. This CDR3 region has 12 residues. V was shortened by 6 bases and J by 3 bases, with 5 bases between the two germline ends. This CDR3 is CASRADTGELFF. In DNA, the CDR3 is TGTGCCAGCAGGGCGGACACCGGGGAGCTGTTTTTT.

V is TRBV10-3 and J is TRBJ1-1; D is perhaps TRBD1 (5 bases). Germline CDR1 and CDR2: ENHRY and SYGVKD. The CDR3 sequence is 13 residues long. The V end lost 6 bases, the J end lost 7 bases, and 15 bases lay between the germline ends. CDR3 DNA sequence: TGTGCCATCAGATTCCGGGACTCCGGTGAAGCTTTCTTT. The encoded protein is CAIRFRDSGEAFF.

In this sample, this clone turned up a few times. The V call is TRBV27, the J call TRBJ1-2; the D is unclear. Germline V gene sequence: CDR1 MNHEY, CDR2 SMNVEV (reference sequence). V lost 5 bases and J 7 bases, leaving 14 bases between the germline ends. The CDR3 has 13 residues. Here the CDR3 DNA reads TGTGCCAGCAGTCCCCACACCGGAGGTGGCTACACCTTC. Translating it yields CASSPHTGGGYTF.

The V gene is TRBV2, the J gene TRBJ2-2; maybe TRBD2 (5 bases). This CDR3 is 13 amino acids long. Trimming shortened V by 7 bases and J by 6 bases, and 12 bases separated the two germline ends. Germline CDR1 is SNHLY and CDR2 is FYNNEI. The CDR3, as DNA: TGTGCCAGCATCCCGGGGAGTGCCGGGGAGCTGTTTTTT. Protein sequence: CASIPGSAGELFF.

This rearrangement joins TRBV5-1 to TRBJ2-2; 8 bases align to TRBD1. The V gene end was trimmed by 3 bases and the J gene end by 5 bases; junction bases not matched to a gene: 3. This CDR3 is built from 14 residues. Germline CDR1 SGHRS, CDR2 YFSETQ. The chain's CDR3 is CASSYGQGTGELFF. As DNA, the CDR3 is TGCGCCAGCAGCTACGGACAGGGAACCGGGGAGCTGTTTTTT.

The chain joins TRBV7-2 to TRBJ2-1; tentatively, D is TRBD2 (5 bases). In germline, CDR1 is SGHTA, CDR2 FQGNSA. The ends were cut back, 1 base at V and 10 bases at J, with 14 bases in the middle. This CDR3 has 14 amino acids. CDR3 DNA sequence: TGTGCCAGCAGCTTAGGGGTACCGGGAATGGAGCAGTTCTTC. Amino acids: CASSLGVPGMEQFF.

The chain couples TRBV5-1 to TRBJ2-3; TRBD2 is a possible D gene (6 bases). Germline V CDR1 and CDR2: SGHRS, YFSETQ. The V gene lost 0 bases and the J gene lost 0 bases, with 8 bases spanning the gap. This CDR3 is built from 15 residues. The CDR3 reads CASSLGGRSTDTQYF. The CDR3 DNA reads TGCGCCAGCAGCTTGGGAGGGAGGAGCACAGATACGCAGTATTTT.

V is TRBV5-1 and J is TRBJ2-7; D is uncertain. The CDR3 totals 14 residues. V was pared by 0 bases and J by 7 bases, with 14 bases between. In germline, CDR1 is SGHRS, CDR2 YFSETQ. The CDR3 is CASSLDRLGSEQYF. In nucleotides, the CDR3 is TGCGCCAGCAGCTTGGACCGCCTAGGAAGTGAGCAGTACTTC.

This clone is labeled medium-sized. This chain joins TRBV3-1 (or the pseudogene TRBV3-2) and TRBJ1-5; D is unresolved. V was trimmed by 0 bases and J by 5 bases, leaving 2 bases between them. The CDR3 runs to 12 residues. Germline V gene data show CDR1 as LGHDT and CDR2 as YNNKEL (reference sequence). The CDR3 sequence is CASSQDDQPQHF. The CDR3, as DNA: TGTGCCAGCAGCCAAGACGATCAGCCCCAGCATTTT.

The chain couples TRBV5-5 to TRBJ1-2, with 7 bases that match TRBD1. Trimming cost V 4 bases and J 4 bases; bases outside gene matches: 4. CDR1 is SGHKS, CDR2 YYEKEE, per germline (reference sequence). The CDR3 is 13 residues long. The CDR3 spells CASSDWTGYGYTF. For the CDR3, the DNA is TGTGCCAGCAGCGATTGGACAGGCTATGGCTACACCTTC.

The chain links TRBV7-9 to TRBJ2-1; TRBD2 is a possible D gene (6 bases). Germline V gives CDR1 SEHNR, CDR2 FQNEAQ (reference sequence). The CDR3 is 13 residues long. V was shortened by 1 base and J by 6 bases, with 7 bases between the two germline ends. CDR3 sequence reads: CASSLGGGNEQFF. The CDR3 bases are TGTGCCAGCAGCTTAGGGGGAGGCAATGAGCAGTTCTTC.

This sequence joins TRBV19 and TRBJ2-3; tentative D call: TRBD2 (6 bases). Germline CDR1 reads LNHDA; CDR2 reads SQIVND (reference sequence). The V end was cut by 2 bases, the J end by 4 bases, with 13 bases between. CDR3 length: 15 amino acids. The CDR3 nucleotides are TGTGCCAGTAGTATATCGGGACTTCCCCCAGATACGCAGTATTTT. It yields the protein CASSISGLPPDTQYF.

This rearrangement joins TRBV7-9 to TRBJ1-6, with TRBD1 as a possible D gene (5 bases). The CDR3 is 14 residues long. Germline V gene sequence: CDR1 SEHNR, CDR2 FQNEAQ (reference sequence). V was trimmed by 6 bases and J by 0 bases, leaving 6 bases between them. CDR3 sequence: CASRDNSYNSPLHF. The CDR3 bases are TGTGCCAGCAGGGACAACTCCTATAATTCACCCCTCCACTTT.

This clone was seen a handful of times. The chain recombines TRBV20-1 with TRBJ1-1, with D maybe TRBD1 (5 bases). CDR3 length: 14 residues. V was pared by 3 bases and J by 7 bases, with 18 bases between. Germline CDR1 is DFQATT and CDR2 is SNEGSKA (reference sequence). The CDR3 spells CSASEPGASGEAFF. The CDR3 DNA follows: TGCAGTGCTAGTGAGCCTGGGGCTTCGGGTGAAGCTTTCTTT.

The V and J genes are TRBV5-1 and TRBJ1-2, with 7 positions matching TRBD1. There are 14 residues in the CDR3. Germline V gene sequence: CDR1 SGHRS, CDR2 YFSETQ. V was clipped by 0 bases and J by 4 bases; unmatched bases: 3. In nucleotides, the CDR3 is TGCGCCAGCAGCTTGGACAGGGGATTCTATGGCTACACCTTC. It specifies CASSLDRGFYGYTF.

This clone showed up just once. The rearrangement uses TRBV20-1 and TRBJ2-1, with 8 bases identical to TRBD2. CDR1 and CDR2 from the germline V gene are DFQATT and SNEGSKA (reference sequence). CDR3 length equals 11 residues. The CDR3 here is CSPRGGDEQFF. The CDR3 region has the DNA TGCAGCCCCCGGGGGGGCGATGAGCAGTTCTTC.

V and J are TRBV2 and TRBJ2-3; no firm D call. The CDR3 runs 17 residues. Germline V gene data show CDR1 as SNHLY and CDR2 as FYNNEI. Trimming cost V 8 bases and J 3 bases, with 24 bases left between them. The CDR3 DNA follows: TGTGCCAGCGCACCTCGTTCCGGCGGCTTAGGAACAGATACGCAGTATTTT. It codes for CASAPRSGGLGTDTQYF.

V usage is TRBV19 and J usage is TRBJ2-3; D might be TRBD1 (6 bases). Germline V gene lookup returns CDR1 LNHDA and CDR2 SQIVND (reference sequence). CDR3 size: 15 residues. The V gene lost 1 base and the J gene lost 4 bases, with 12 bases spanning the gap. The CDR3 coding sequence is TGTGCCAGTAGTATAGTGTCAGCAGGGGCAGATACGCAGTATTTT. It translates to CASSIVSAGADTQYF.

This chain joins TRBV18 and TRBJ2-1; D is unresolved. The CDR3 runs 13 residues. Trimming took off 2 bases at V and 4 bases at J, with 6 bases between the two ends. Germline V CDR1 and CDR2: KGHSH, LQKENI. The CDR3 coding sequence is TGTGCCAGCTCACCAGAACGGTACAATGAGCAGTTCTTC. Its protein product is CASSPERYNEQFF.

V and J are TRBV30 and TRBJ1-1; D is possibly TRBD1 (5 bases). The germline V gene encodes CDR1 GTSNPN and CDR2 SVGIG (reference sequence). This CDR3 has 11 amino acids. The V and J ends lost 2 bases and 7 bases respectively, with 8 bases between them. The CDR3 DNA sequence: TGTGCCTGGAGTCCCAGGGATGAAGCTTTCTTT. Amino acids: CAWSPRDEAFF.

This clone occurred many times. This chain joins TRBV19 and TRBJ2-3; D is possibly TRBD2 (5 bases). CDR3 length: 13 amino acids. With 4 bases removed from V and 4 bases from J, the gap between germline ends came to 9 bases. Germline loops: CDR1 LNHDA, CDR2 SQIVND (reference sequence). CDR3 protein: CASSNAGADTQYF. The CDR3 region has the DNA TGTGCCAGTAGTAATGCGGGTGCAGATACGCAGTATTTT.

The chain links TRBV4-1 to TRBJ1-6; maybe TRBD1 (6 bases). Trimming removed 1 base from V and 7 bases from J, with 14 bases in between. Germline V gene sequence: CDR1 MGHRA, CDR2 YSYEKL. The CDR3 consists of 16 residues. The CDR3 DNA reads TGCGCCAGCAGCCAAGTCTTTGGACAGACCAATTCACCCCTCCACTTT. Residues: CASSQVFGQTNSPLHF.

V is TRBV30 and J is TRBJ1-4; a weak D match, TRBD1 (5 bases). The germline gives CDR1 GTSNPN, CDR2 SVGIG (reference sequence). The CDR3 spans 14 residues. V was clipped by 3 bases and J by 0 bases, with 8 bases between them. DNA for the CDR3: TGTGCCTGGAGCCCGACAGCAACTAATGAAAAACTGTTTTTT. Residues: CAWSPTATNEKLFF. Full variable domain (rest looked up from reference TRBV30 and TRBJ1-4): SQTIHQWPATLVQPVGSPLSLECTVEGTSNPNLYWYRQAAGRGLQLLFYSVGIGQISSEVPQNLSASRPQDRQFILSSKKLLLSDSGFYLCAWSPTATNEKLFFGSGTQLSVL.

This clone was found once. The chain is built from TRBV27 and TRBJ2-7, with D perhaps TRBD1 (6 bases). Germline loops: CDR1 MNHEY, CDR2 SMNVEV (reference sequence). The CDR3 is 12 residues long. With 7 bases removed from V and 2 bases from J, the gap between germline ends came to 9 bases. CDR3 amino acids: CASKGDAYEQYF. CDR3 DNA: TGTGCCAGCAAGGGGGATGCCTACGAGCAGTACTTC.

J is TRBJ2-3 and V is TRBV2; 14 bases match TRBD2. Trimming took 6 bases from V and 2 from J; bases not matched to a gene: 7. This CDR3 region has 17 residues. Germline V lookup: CDR1 SNHLY, CDR2 FYNNEI. CDR3 loop: CASRRGLAGALTDTQYF. For the CDR3, the DNA is TGTGCCAGCAGGAGGGGACTAGCGGGGGCCCTCACAGATACGCAGTATTTT.

This chain uses TRBV6-5 with TRBJ2-3; D gene ambiguous. V lost 7 bases, J lost 2 bases, and 7 bases lay in between. The CDR3 consists of 12 residues. Germline-derived CDR1 and CDR2 are MNHEY and SVGAGI. CDR3: CASTQNTDTQYF. The CDR3, as DNA: TGTGCCAGCACACAGAACACAGATACGCAGTATTTT.